This T cell receptor beta chain was sequenced during a study of cytomegalovirus exposure and HLA in healthy donors. Points on this clone: What it binds is unknown.

Per the germline V gene, CDR1 is SQVTM and CDR2 is ANQGSEA. V lost 3 bases to trimming and J lost 2 bases, with 13 bases between them. The CDR3 consists of 14 residues. The PCR made use of 60 Vbeta and 13 Jbeta primers. This table comes from immunoSEQ multiplex PCR, and its TCRdb copy is limited to in-frame clones, with some not included. Of around 200,000 clones detected, less than 85% appear once; the ten largest clones hold under 0.75%. The study's findings and limits: According to a later analysis, donors in an Asian-associated ancestry cluster reportedly had fewer N-insertions than the roughly 670-donor mean. In a later analysis, TCR beta V- and J-gene trimming was associated with a missense DCLRE1C variant. It was approximately 150 TCR beta chains that were listed as cytomegalovirus-associated.

V and J are TRBV29-1 and TRBJ1-2, with a tentative D call TRBD1 (5 bases). The clonotype originates from a boy under 18 in good health and CMV-seronegative. Specimen: PBMCs. DNA of the CDR3: TGCAGCGTTGACGGGGGGAGGTCCAACTATGGCTACACCTTC. Translating gives CSVDGGRSNYGYTF.